The 23 T cell receptor beta chains below were found in one sample sequenced in a study of cytomegalovirus exposure and HLA in healthy donors. Sequencing used immunoSEQ multiplex PCR; TCRdb keeps in-frame clones, though not all of them. This table holds fewer than 200,000 clones, less than 90% found once. The sample was PBMCs. These receptor sequences come from a woman in her late teens or twenties in good health and CMV-seronegative.

The J gene is TRBJ2-1, the V gene TRBV20-1; D is perhaps TRBD2 (5 bases). V was cut by 8 bases and J by 4 bases, with 9 bases left in between. Germline CDR1 reads DFQATT; CDR2 reads SNEGSKA (reference sequence). The CDR3 sequence is 11 residues long. CDR3 nucleotides: TGCAGTCCCACTAGTTACAATGAGCAGTTCTTC. It encodes CSPTSYNEQFF.

The chain links TRBV7-9 to TRBJ2-7; tentative D call: TRBD2 (5 bases). CDR1 SEHNR and CDR2 FQNEAQ come from the germline V gene (reference sequence). Trimming took 5 bases from V and 9 from J, leaving 17 bases between them. This CDR3 has 13 residues. CDR3 in DNA: TGTGCCAGCAGCCAAGGACTGCCCGTCGGGCAGTACTTC. Its protein product is CASSQGLPVGQYF.

The chain uses TRBV4-1 and TRBJ1-2; a weak D match, TRBD1 (6 bases). The CDR3 has 14 amino acids. The V end lost 4 bases, the J end lost 6 bases, and 15 bases lay between the germline ends. Germline CDR1 MGHRA, CDR2 YSYEKL. The CDR3 region is CASSLPTGINGYTF. CDR3 DNA sequence: TGCGCCAGCAGCCTCCCGACAGGAATTAATGGCTACACCTTC.

This clone was recorded a few times. The chain recombines TRBV4-1 with TRBJ2-7; the D is unclear. Trimming took off 0 bases at V and 2 bases at J, with 5 bases between the two ends. The CDR3 extends over 13 amino acids. From germline, CDR1 is MGHRA and CDR2 YSYEKL. The DNA for the CDR3 is TGCGCCAGCAGCCAAGATATAGCCTACGAGCAGTACTTC. Translating gives CASSQDIAYEQYF.

This clone was seen a handful of times. The genes are TRBV27 and TRBJ1-2; possibly TRBD1 for D (5 bases). V shed 5 bases and J shed 4 bases, with 11 bases lying between them. The length of the CDR3 is 13 residues. Per germline, CDR1 MNHEY and CDR2 SMNVEV (reference sequence). The CDR3 region has the DNA TGTGCCAGCAGTCCTACAGGATTCTATGGCTACACCTTC. Translation gives CASSPTGFYGYTF.

The chain employs TRBV27 and TRBJ1-5; 12 bases are shared with TRBD1. From germline, CDR1 is MNHEY and CDR2 SMNVEV (reference sequence). The CDR3 has 17 amino acids. Germline trimming cut 5 bases from V and 1 base from J; bases unmatched to any gene: 6. CDR3 bases: TGTGCCAGCAGTCCAGGGACAGGGGGCGCGAGCAATCAGCCCCAGCATTTT. Residues: CASSPGTGGASNQPQHF.

This sequence joins TRBV4-1 and TRBJ2-7; no reliable D call. V lost 0 bases and J lost 3, with 15 bases in between. The CDR3 extends over 16 amino acids. CDR1 and CDR2 from the germline V gene are MGHRA and YSYEKL. The CDR3 nucleotides read TGCGCCAGCAGCCAAGAAAGTTTGGGCGCCATCTACGAGCAGTACTTC. Its protein product is CASSQESLGAIYEQYF.

Note on this clone: At the DNA level, this CDR3 is encoded by other sequences in the same sample as well. The chain employs TRBV2 and TRBJ1-1, with D maybe TRBD1 (5 bases). V dropped 6 bases and J dropped 3 bases, with 11 bases sitting between them. This CDR3 has 13 amino acids. Germline loops: CDR1 SNHLY, CDR2 FYNNEI. The CDR3 DNA sequence: TGTGCCAGCAGCTCTCAGGGTTACACTGAAGCTTTCTTT. It yields the protein CASSSQGYTEAFF.

J is TRBJ2-5 and V is TRBV14; 7 positions match TRBD2. The CDR3 sequence is 15 residues long. J gave up 2 bases and V 4 bases, and 7 bases lay outside the gene matches. CDR1 is SGHDN and CDR2 is FVKESK in the germline V gene. CDR3 sequence reads: CASSRGGSGQETQYF. The DNA of the CDR3 is TGTGCCAGCAGCCGGGGGGGGTCTGGACAAGAGACCCAGTACTTC.

This sequence joins TRBV2 and TRBJ2-2; maybe TRBD1 (7 bases). V lost 3 bases to trimming and J lost 4 bases, with 15 bases between them. Germline-derived CDR1 and CDR2 are SNHLY and FYNNEI. The CDR3 runs 16 residues. The CDR3 sequence is CASSERQGGATGELFF. CDR3 coding DNA: TGTGCCAGCAGTGAGAGGCAGGGGGGCGCCACCGGGGAGCTGTTTTTT.

The chain is built from TRBV14 and TRBJ2-7; no definite D call. This CDR3 region has 14 residues. V was pared by 0 bases and J by 6 bases, with 12 bases between. Germline CDR1 is SGHDN and CDR2 is FVKESK. The CDR3, as DNA: TGTGCCAGCAGCCAAGAGAACAGTCCCAGCGAGCAGTACTTC. It translates to CASSQENSPSEQYF. The whole variable domain, filled in from reference TRBV14 and TRBJ2-7, reads EAGVTQFPSHSVIEKGQTVTLRCDPISGHDNLYWYRRVMGKEIKFLLHFVKESKQDESGMPNNRFLAERTGGTYSTLKVQPAELEDSGVYFCASSQENSPSEQYFGPGTRLTVT.

The V and J genes are TRBV7-2 and TRBJ2-3; TRBD2 is a possible D gene (5 bases). V was shortened by 8 bases and J by 9 bases, with 21 bases between the two germline ends. This CDR3 is built from 14 residues. Germline V gene sequence: CDR1 SGHTA, CDR2 FQGNSA. The chain's CDR3 is CASGVERSSRTQYF. The CDR3 bases are TGTGCCAGCGGAGTTGAGCGGTCCTCGCGGACGCAGTATTTT.

The gene calls are TRBV4-3 and TRBJ2-2; 10 positions match TRBD1. J was trimmed by 2 bases and V by 1 base; bases with no gene match: 1. This CDR3 spans 16 amino acids. Germline V CDR1 and CDR2: LGHNA, YSLEER. CDR3 amino acids: CASSQATGGNTGELFF. The CDR3, as DNA: TGCGCCAGCAGCCAAGCGACAGGGGGCAACACCGGGGAGCTGTTTTTT.

The genes are TRBV30 and TRBJ2-7; TRBD1 aligns across 7 bases. CDR1 is GTSNPN, CDR2 SVGIG, per germline (reference sequence). There are 12 residues in the CDR3. Trimming cost V 4 bases and J 11 bases; bases outside gene matches: 11. This CDR3 is CAWTNRDSRKYF. The CDR3 DNA is TGTGCCTGGACAAACCGGGACAGTAGAAAGTACTTC.

The chain combines TRBV9 with TRBJ2-3, with 12 bases fitting TRBD2. Germline V lookup: CDR1 SGDLS, CDR2 YYNGEE. The V gene end was trimmed by 4 bases and the J gene end by 4 bases; junction bases not matched to a gene: 7. The CDR3 loop spans 16 amino acids. DNA for the CDR3: TGTGCCAGCAGCCGATCTAGCGGGAGGGCCCCAGATACGCAGTATTTT. Protein: CASSRSSGRAPDTQYF. The full variable domain, in which reference TRBV9 and TRBJ2-3 provide the parts outside the CDR3, is DSGVTQTPKHLITATGQRVTLRCSPRSGDLSVYWYQQSLDQGLQFLIQYYNGEERAKGNILERFSAQQFPDLHSELNLSSLELGDSALYFCASSRSSGRAPDTQYFGPGTRLTVL.

This chain joins TRBV4-3 and TRBJ2-3, with 8 bases fitting TRBD1. V trimming: 4 bases; J trimming: 4 bases; junction bases outside the gene matches: 13. CDR3 length: 17 residues. Germline V gene lookup returns CDR1 LGHNA and CDR2 YSLEER. The CDR3 loop is CASSLSARTGFSDTQYF. The CDR3 DNA is TGCGCCAGCAGCCTGTCCGCCAGGACAGGGTTTTCAGATACGCAGTATTTT.

The V and J genes are TRBV5-1 and TRBJ2-3; 9 bases are shared with TRBD1. The CDR3 is 17 residues long. With 2 bases clipped from V and 2 bases from J, the junction kept 9 bases outside the gene matches. Germline V gene data show CDR1 as SGHRS and CDR2 as YFSETQ. In nucleotides, the CDR3 is TGCGCCAGCAGCTTTAGGACAGGGGCAAGTCTCACAGATACGCAGTATTTT. It specifies CASSFRTGASLTDTQYF.

The V call is TRBV5-1, the J call TRBJ2-6, with a weak D call TRBD1 (5 bases). Looked up from germline, CDR1 is SGHRS and CDR2 is YFSETQ. The CDR3 spans 15 residues. The V gene lost 2 bases and the J gene lost 0 bases, with 6 bases spanning the gap. This chain's CDR3 is CASSFRDSGANVLTF. The CDR3 DNA is TGCGCCAGCAGCTTCAGGGACTCTGGGGCCAACGTCCTGACTTTC.

This sequence joins TRBV7-9 and TRBJ2-7; perhaps TRBD1 as D (5 bases). Trimming cost V 1 base and J 3 bases, with 7 bases left between them. CDR1 SEHNR and CDR2 FQNEAQ come from the germline V gene (reference sequence). This CDR3 has 13 residues. This chain's CDR3 is CASSLGRGYEQYF. CDR3 in DNA: TGTGCCAGCAGCTTAGGAAGGGGCTACGAGCAGTACTTC.

V is TRBV9 and J is TRBJ2-1; 8 bases map to TRBD2. CDR3 size: 15 residues. Germline V gives CDR1 SGDLS, CDR2 YYNGEE. V lost 0 bases, J lost 3 bases, and 2 bases stayed unmatched. CDR3 coding DNA: TGTGCCAGCAGCGTAGGGGCGGGAGGCTACAATGAGCAGTTCTTC. Residues: CASSVGAGGYNEQFF.

The V gene is TRBV5-1, the J gene TRBJ2-7; 7 bases agree with TRBD1. The CDR3 is 15 amino acids. V shed 2 bases, J shed 3 bases, and the junction held 8 bases outside the gene matches. Germline CDR1 and CDR2: SGHRS and YFSETQ. The CDR3 spells CASSFMTGFHYEQYF. The CDR3 DNA follows: TGCGCCAGCAGCTTCATGACAGGGTTTCACTACGAGCAGTACTTC. The full variable domain, its missing parts supplied by reference TRBV5-1 and TRBJ2-7, is KAGVTQTPRYLIKTRGQQVTLSCSPISGHRSVSWYQQTPGQGLQFLFEYFSETQRNKGNFPGRFSGRQFSNSRSEMNVSTLELGDSALYLCASSFMTGFHYEQYFGPGTRLTVT.

V gene TRBV12-5 combines with J gene TRBJ2-7; possible D gene TRBD1, 6 bases. The CDR3 runs 13 residues. CDR1 is LGHNT, CDR2 FRNRAP, per germline. V was trimmed by 6 bases and J by 4 bases, leaving 13 bases between them. The CDR3 nucleotides read TGTGCTAGTGGGCGAGACAGGTCTTACGAGCAGTACTTC. It translates to CASGRDRSYEQYF.

This chain connects TRBV11-2 to TRBJ2-7; 7 nucleotides agree with TRBD1. Germline values: CDR1 SGHAT, CDR2 FQNNGV. The CDR3 has 14 residues. V lost 2 bases, J lost 1 base, and 2 bases stayed unmatched. CDR3 sequence reads: CASSLTGQSYEQYF. Written as DNA, the CDR3 is TGTGCCAGCAGCTTAACGGGACAGTCCTACGAGCAGTACTTC.